This T cell receptor beta chain comes out of a study of blood T cell repertoires in COVID-19. Across the whole study: Sites across the United States, Italy and Spain contributed samples from acute and convalescent COVID-19. From T cells, B-cell-depleted T cells, or PBMCs came the material, which was cDNA or gDNA.

Per the authors' pipeline: The authors estimated nucleated cell counts from reference gene primer amplification. Method: immunoSEQ multiplex PCR; TCRdb's copy keeps in-frame clones and lacks some. That table gives V, J and clone size, and the DNA gave D and trimming. The sample consists of around 200,000 clones, 80% to 85% of them appearing once. This clone has just a few counts. The CDR3 loop spans 11 amino acids. Trimming cost V 7 bases and J 5 bases, with 8 bases left between them. The germline V gene has CDR1 MNHEY and CDR2 SVGAGI. The V call is TRBV6-5, the J call TRBJ1-1; D is ambiguous. Sample: peripheral blood. The TCR sequence derives from a man aged 45-65 years with active or convalescent COVID-19. The CDR3 DNA follows: TGTGCCAGCACACCGGGAACTGAAGCTTTCTTT. Translating gives CASTPGTEAFF.